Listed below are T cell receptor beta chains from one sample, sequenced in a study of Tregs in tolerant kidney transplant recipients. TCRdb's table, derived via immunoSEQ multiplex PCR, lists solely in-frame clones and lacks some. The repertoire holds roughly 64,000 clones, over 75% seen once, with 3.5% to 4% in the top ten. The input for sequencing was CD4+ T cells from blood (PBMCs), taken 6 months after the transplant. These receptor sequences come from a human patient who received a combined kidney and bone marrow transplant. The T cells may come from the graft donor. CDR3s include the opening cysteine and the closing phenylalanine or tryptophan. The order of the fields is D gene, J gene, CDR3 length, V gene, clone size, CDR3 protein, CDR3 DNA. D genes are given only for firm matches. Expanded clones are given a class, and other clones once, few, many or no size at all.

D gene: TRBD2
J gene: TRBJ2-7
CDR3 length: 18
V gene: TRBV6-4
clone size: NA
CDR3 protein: CASSDPHLLAGDSYEQYF
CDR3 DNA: TGTGCCAGCAGTGACCCCCACCTTCTAGCGGGGGACTCCTACGAGCAGTACTTC

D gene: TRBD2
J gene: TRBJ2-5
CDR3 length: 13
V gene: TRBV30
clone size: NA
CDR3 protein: CAWSAGLAQTQYF
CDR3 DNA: TGTGCCTGGAGTGCCGGACTAGCCCAGACCCAGTACTTC

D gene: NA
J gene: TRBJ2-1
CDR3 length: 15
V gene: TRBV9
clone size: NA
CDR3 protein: CASSVTGLGGNEQFF
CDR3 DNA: TGTGCCAGCAGCGTAACAGGACTAGGGGGGAATGAGCAGTTCTTC

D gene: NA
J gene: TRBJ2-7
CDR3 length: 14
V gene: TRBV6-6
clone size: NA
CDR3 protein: CASSYSEGGYEQYF
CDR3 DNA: TGTGCCAGCAGTTACTCCGAAGGGGGCTACGAGCAGTACTTC

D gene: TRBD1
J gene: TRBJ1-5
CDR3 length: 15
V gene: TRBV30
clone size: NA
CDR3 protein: CAWSWGRGSGQPQHF
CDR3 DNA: TGTGCCTGGAGCTGGGGCAGGGGGTCGGGTCAGCCCCAGCATTTT

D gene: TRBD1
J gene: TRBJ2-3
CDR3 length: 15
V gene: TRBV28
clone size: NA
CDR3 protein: CASTLRTGITDTQYF
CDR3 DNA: TGTGCCAGCACCCTCCGGACAGGGATCACAGATACGCAGTATTTT

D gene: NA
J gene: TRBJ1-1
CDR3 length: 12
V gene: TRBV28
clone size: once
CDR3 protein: CASSFQETEAFF
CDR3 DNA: TGTGCCAGCAGTTTTCAGGAAACTGAAGCTTTCTTT

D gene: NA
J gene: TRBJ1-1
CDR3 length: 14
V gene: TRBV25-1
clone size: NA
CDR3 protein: CASSEFEQEGRAFF
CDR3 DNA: TGTGCCAGCAGTGAATTCGAGCAGGAGGGAAGAGCTTTCTTT

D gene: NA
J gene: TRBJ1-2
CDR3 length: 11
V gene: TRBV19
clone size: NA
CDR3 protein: CASGTYYGYTF
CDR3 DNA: TGTGCCAGTGGGACATACTATGGCTACACCTTC

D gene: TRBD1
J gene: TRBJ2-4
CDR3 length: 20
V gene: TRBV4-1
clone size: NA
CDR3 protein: CASSNTGTGGSPVAKNIQYF
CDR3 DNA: TGCGCCAGCAGCAACACCGGGACAGGGGGTTCCCCCGTTGCCAAAAACATTCAGTACTTC

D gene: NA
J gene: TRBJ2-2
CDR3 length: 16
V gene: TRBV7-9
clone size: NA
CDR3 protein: CASSSGRTVITGELFF
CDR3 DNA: TGTGCCAGCAGCTCAGGTAGAACAGTTATCACCGGGGAGCTGTTTTTT

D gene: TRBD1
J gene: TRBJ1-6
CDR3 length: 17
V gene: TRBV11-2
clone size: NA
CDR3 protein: CASSLEVGTGLNSPLHF
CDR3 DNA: TGTGCCAGCAGCTTAGAGGTCGGGACAGGACTTAATTCACCCCTCCACTTT

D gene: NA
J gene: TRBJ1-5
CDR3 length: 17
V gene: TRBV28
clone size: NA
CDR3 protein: CASSLVLGPNSNQPQHF
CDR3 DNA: TGTGCCAGCAGTTTAGTTCTAGGCCCGAATAGCAATCAGCCCCAGCATTTT

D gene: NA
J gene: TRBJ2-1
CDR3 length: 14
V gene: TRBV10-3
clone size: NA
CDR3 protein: CAISELGAENEQFF
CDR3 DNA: TGTGCCATCAGTGAATTGGGAGCTGAGAATGAGCAGTTCTTC

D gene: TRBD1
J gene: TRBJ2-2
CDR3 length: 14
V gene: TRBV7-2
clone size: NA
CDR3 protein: CASSLGQGTGELFF
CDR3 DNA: TGTGCCAGCAGCTTAGGACAGGGCACCGGGGAGCTGTTTTTT

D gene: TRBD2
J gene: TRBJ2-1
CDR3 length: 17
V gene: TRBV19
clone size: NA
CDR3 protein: CASSRLALTSSYNEQFF
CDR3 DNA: TGTGCCAGTAGTAGACTAGCGCTGACTAGCTCCTACAATGAGCAGTTCTTC

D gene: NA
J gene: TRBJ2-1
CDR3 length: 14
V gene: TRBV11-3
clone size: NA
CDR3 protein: CASSMDFSYNEQFF
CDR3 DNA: TGTGCCAGCAGCATGGACTTCTCCTACAATGAGCAGTTCTTC

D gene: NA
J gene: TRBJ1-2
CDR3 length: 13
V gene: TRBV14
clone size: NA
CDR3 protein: CASSPGQYYGYTF
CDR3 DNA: TGTGCCAGCAGCCCCGGACAGTACTATGGCTACACCTTC

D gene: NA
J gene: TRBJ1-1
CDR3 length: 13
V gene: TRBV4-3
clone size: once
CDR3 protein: CASSQGQNTEAFF
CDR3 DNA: TGCGCCAGCAGCCAAGGACAGAACACTGAAGCTTTCTTT

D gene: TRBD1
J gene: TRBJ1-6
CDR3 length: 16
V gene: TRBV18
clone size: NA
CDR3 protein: CASSPPGQGADSPLHF
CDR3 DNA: TGTGCCAGCTCACCACCGGGACAGGGGGCTGATTCACCCCTCCACTTT